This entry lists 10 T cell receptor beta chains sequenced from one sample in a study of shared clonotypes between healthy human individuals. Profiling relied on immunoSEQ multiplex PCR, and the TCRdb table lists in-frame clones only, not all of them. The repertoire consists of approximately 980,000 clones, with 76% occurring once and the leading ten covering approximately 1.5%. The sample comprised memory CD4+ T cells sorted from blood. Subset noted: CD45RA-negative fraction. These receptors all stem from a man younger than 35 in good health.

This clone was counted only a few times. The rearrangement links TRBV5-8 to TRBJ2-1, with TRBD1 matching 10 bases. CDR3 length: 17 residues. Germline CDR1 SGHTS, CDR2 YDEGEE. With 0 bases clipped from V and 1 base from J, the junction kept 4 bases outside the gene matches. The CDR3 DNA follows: TGTGCCAGCAGCTTGGTAAAGGGACAGGGGTCCTACAATGAGCAGTTCTTC. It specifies CASSLVKGQGSYNEQFF.

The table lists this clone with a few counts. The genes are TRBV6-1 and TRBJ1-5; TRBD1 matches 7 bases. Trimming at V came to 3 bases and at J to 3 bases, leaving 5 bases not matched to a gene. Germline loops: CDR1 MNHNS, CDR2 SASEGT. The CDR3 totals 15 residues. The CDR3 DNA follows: TGTGCCAGCAGTGACTTGACAGGGTTCAATCAGCCCCAGCATTTT. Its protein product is CASSDLTGFNQPQHF.

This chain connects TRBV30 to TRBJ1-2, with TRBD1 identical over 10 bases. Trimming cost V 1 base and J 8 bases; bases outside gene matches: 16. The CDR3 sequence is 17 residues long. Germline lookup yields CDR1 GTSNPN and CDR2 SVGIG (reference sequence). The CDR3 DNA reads TGTGCCTGGAGTGACCTACGAGCCGGGACAGGGGTAAAGGGCTACACCTTC. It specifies CAWSDLRAGTGVKGYTF. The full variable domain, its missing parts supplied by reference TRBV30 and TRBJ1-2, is SQTIHQWPATLVQPVGSPLSLECTVEGTSNPNLYWYRQAAGRGLQLLFYSVGIGQISSEVPQNLSASRPQDRQFILSSKKLLLSDSGFYLCAWSDLRAGTGVKGYTFGSGTRLTVV.

CDR3 residues: CASTPRRPPYNEQFF. The CDR3, as DNA: TGTGCCAGCACCCCACGAAGGCCACCCTACAATGAGCAGTTCTTC. This chain links TRBV5-6 with TRBJ2-1; no definite D call. V was pared by 6 bases and J by 2 bases, with 15 bases between. This CDR3 spans 15 amino acids. Per germline, CDR1 SGHDT and CDR2 YYEEEE.

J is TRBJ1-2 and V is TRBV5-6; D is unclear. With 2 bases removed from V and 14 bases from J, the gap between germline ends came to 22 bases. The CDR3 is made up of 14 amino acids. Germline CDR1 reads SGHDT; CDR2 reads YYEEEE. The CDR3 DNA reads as TGTGCCAGCAGCTTTAAATACAGTTCGCTTGTCGGGACCTTC. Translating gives CASSFKYSSLVGTF.

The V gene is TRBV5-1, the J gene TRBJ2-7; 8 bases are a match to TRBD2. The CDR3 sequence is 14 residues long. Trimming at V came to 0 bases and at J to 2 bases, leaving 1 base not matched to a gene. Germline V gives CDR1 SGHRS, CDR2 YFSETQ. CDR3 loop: CASSLGLATYEQYF. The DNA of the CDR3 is TGCGCCAGCAGCTTGGGACTAGCGACCTACGAGCAGTACTTC.

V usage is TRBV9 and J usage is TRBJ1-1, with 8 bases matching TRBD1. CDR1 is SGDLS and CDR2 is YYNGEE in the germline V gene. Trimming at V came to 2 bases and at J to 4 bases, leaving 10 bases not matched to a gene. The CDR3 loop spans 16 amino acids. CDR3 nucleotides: TGTGCCAGCAGCGTGCTCTCAGGGGGCCGGGGCACTGAAGCTTTCTTT. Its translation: CASSVLSGGRGTEAFF.

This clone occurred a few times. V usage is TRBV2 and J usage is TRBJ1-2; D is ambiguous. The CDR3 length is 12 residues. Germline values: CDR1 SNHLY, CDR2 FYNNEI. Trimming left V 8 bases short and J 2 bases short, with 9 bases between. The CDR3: CASDSGNYGYTF. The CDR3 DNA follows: TGTGCCAGCGATAGTGGAAACTATGGCTACACCTTC.

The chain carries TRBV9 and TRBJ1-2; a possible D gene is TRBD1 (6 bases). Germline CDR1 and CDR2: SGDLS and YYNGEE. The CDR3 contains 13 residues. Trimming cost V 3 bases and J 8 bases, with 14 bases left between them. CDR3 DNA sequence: TGTGCCAGCAGCGCCGGGACAAGTCTGGGCTACACCTTC. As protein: CASSAGTSLGYTF.

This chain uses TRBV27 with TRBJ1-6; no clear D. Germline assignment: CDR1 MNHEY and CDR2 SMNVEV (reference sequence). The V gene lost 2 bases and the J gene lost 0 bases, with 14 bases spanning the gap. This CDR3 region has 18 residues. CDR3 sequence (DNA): TGTGCCAGCAGTTTACGTTTCCAGGCCAGCTCCTATAATTCACCCCTCCACTTT. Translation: CASSLRFQASSYNSPLHF.